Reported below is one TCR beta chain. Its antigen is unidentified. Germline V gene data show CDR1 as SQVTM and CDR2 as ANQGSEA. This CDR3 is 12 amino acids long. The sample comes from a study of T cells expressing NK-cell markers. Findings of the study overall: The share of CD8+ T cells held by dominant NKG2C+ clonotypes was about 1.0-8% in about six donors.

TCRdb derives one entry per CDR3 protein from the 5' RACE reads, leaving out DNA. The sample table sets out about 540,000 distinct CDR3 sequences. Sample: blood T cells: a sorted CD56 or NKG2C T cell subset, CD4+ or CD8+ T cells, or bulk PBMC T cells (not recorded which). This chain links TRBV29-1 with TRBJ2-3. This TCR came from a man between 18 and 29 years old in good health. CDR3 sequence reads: CSAAGVADTQYF.